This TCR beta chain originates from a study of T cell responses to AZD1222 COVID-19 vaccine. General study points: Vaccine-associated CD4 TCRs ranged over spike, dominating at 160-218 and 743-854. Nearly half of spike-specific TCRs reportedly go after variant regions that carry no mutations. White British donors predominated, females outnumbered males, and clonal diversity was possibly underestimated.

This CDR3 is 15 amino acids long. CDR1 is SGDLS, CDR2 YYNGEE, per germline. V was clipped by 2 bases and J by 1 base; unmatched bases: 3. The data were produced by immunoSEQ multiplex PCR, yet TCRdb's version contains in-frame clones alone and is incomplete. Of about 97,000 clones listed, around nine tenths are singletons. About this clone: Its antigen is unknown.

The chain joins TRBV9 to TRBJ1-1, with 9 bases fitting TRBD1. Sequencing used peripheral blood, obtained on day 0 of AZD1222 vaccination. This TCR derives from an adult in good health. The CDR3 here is CASSVTGGRNTEAFF. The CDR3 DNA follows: TGTGCCAGCAGCGTTACAGGGGGCCGGAACACTGAAGCTTTCTTT.